These 29 T cell receptor beta chains originate from one sample sequenced in a study of T-cell memory formation after mild COVID-19 (dated by TCRdb to the early 2020s). The receptor library was made with 5' RACE. Sequencing was performed on an Illumina NovaSeq 6000. The raw public reads went through TCRdb reprocessing: fastp at Q25, MiXCR clone calling, in-frame beta chains kept. A single entry per CDR3 protein holds the most common genes and DNA from its merged rows. The sample table holds about 340,000 distinct CDR3 sequences, of which approximately 15% were seen once. Under 25% of the sample belongs to the ten largest clones. Material: PBMCs or a T cell subset sorted from them (not recorded which). These receptors were taken from a young man who had mild COVID-19 (a few samples of this study predate the infection). The sample titles of this study are shuffled in the database, so cell type and time point are left out; the donor was told from shared clones.

This clonotype was recorded a few times. The V call is TRBV20-1, the J call TRBJ1-2, with D perhaps matching TRBD1 (6 bases). Germline V CDR1 and CDR2: DFQATT, SNEGSKA (reference sequence). Trimming shortened V by 6 bases and J by 3 bases, and 17 bases separated the two germline ends. This CDR3 contains 14 residues. CDR3 residues: CSARTGGTYYGYTF. For the CDR3, the DNA is TGCAGTGCCCGGACGGGGGGCACCTACTATGGCTACACCTTC.

This clonotype was counted between two and nine times. This rearrangement joins TRBV7-9 to TRBJ2-3; 7 nucleotides line up with TRBD2. This CDR3 has 16 residues. Germline V gene lookup returns CDR1 SEHNR and CDR2 FQNEAQ (reference sequence). Trimming cost V 4 bases and J 6 bases; bases outside gene matches: 13. CDR3: CASSSPAGSLRDTQYF. In DNA form, the CDR3 reads TGTGCCAGCAGCTCGCCAGCGGGGTCCCTCCGGGATACGCAGTATTTT.

The chain recombines TRBV7-2 with TRBJ2-3, with D unresolved. Germline V CDR1 and CDR2: SGHTA, FQGNSA. The CDR3 runs 15 residues. Trimming cost V 5 bases and J 2 bases, with 14 bases left between them. CDR3 DNA: TGTGCCAGCAGCCCCCGGGCCGCCAACACAGATACGCAGTATTTT. Residues: CASSPRAANTDTQYF.

This clonotype was picked up a small number of times. The rearrangement joins TRBV6-2 or TRBV6-3 to TRBJ1-5, with 7 positions matching TRBD1. V lost 6 bases and J lost 3; bases outside the gene matches: 5. Germline values: CDR1 MNHEY, CDR2 SVGEGT. The CDR3 has 14 residues. The DNA of the CDR3 is TGTGCCAGCAGGTCGGGACAGTTCAATCAGCCCCAGCATTTT. Protein product: CASRSGQFNQPQHF.

This clonotype was seen a few times. The chain carries TRBV5-1 and TRBJ2-3; no reliable D call. Per germline, CDR1 SGHRS and CDR2 YFSETQ. V was clipped by 3 bases and J by 0 bases, with 11 bases between them. The CDR3 consists of 15 residues. In nucleotides, the CDR3 is TGCGCCAGCAGCTCTACCATGGGGAGCACAGATACGCAGTATTTT. It translates to CASSSTMGSTDTQYF.

CDR3 nucleotide sequence: TGTGCCAGCAGCCTCCTCCGGGGCCAGTCGAACACTGAAGCTTTCTTT. Protein product: CASSLLRGQSNTEAFF. The genes are TRBV7-8 and TRBJ1-1; a possible D gene is TRBD1 (5 bases). Germline CDR1 and CDR2: SGHVS and FQNEAQ. V shed 5 bases and J shed 1 base, with 17 bases lying between them. CDR3 size: 16 residues. The whole variable domain, remainder taken from reference TRBV7-8 and TRBJ1-1, is GAGVSQSPRYKVAKRGQDVALRCDPISGHVSLFWYQQALGQGPEFLTYFQNEAQLDKSGLPSDRFFAERPEGSVSTLKIQRTQQEDSAVYLCASSLLRGQSNTEAFFGQGTRLTVV.

J is TRBJ2-7 and V is TRBV7-6, with TRBD2 as a possible D gene (5 bases). CDR1 and CDR2 from the germline V gene are SGHVS and FNYEAQ. The ends were cut back, 5 bases at V and 0 bases at J, with 8 bases in the middle. CDR3 length equals 13 residues. The CDR3 loop is CASSPRASYEQYF. In DNA, the CDR3 is TGTGCCAGCAGCCCGAGGGCCTCCTACGAGCAGTACTTC.

This chain joins TRBV12-3 or TRBV12-4 and TRBJ2-1; 8 bases are a match to TRBD2. V lost 6 bases, J lost 4 bases, and 5 bases stayed unmatched. The CDR3 loop spans 14 amino acids. Here the CDR3 DNA reads TGTGCCAGCAGGGATGAGCGGGGGTACAATGAGCAGTTCTTC. Amino acids: CASRDERGYNEQFF.

The table lists this clonotype with many counts. The chain couples TRBV12-3 or TRBV12-4 to TRBJ2-5; 10 bases agree with TRBD2. This CDR3 is 14 amino acids long. Trimming cost V 3 bases and J 5 bases; bases outside gene matches: 3. CDR3 sequence: CASSFSGGAETQYF. DNA of the CDR3: TGTGCCAGCAGTTTCAGCGGGGGGGCGGAGACCCAGTACTTC.

V gene TRBV5-4 combines with J gene TRBJ2-7; D remains ambiguous. V was shortened by 5 bases and J by 2 bases, with 17 bases between the two germline ends. Looked up from germline, CDR1 is SGHNT and CDR2 is YYREEE (reference sequence). The CDR3 is 15 amino acids. The CDR3 bases are TGTGCCAGCAGAAGTCCCAAGGGTGCGGCCTACGAGCAGTACTTC. Translating it yields CASRSPKGAAYEQYF.

The V call is TRBV28, the J call TRBJ1-5; D is ambiguous. V lost 3 bases and J lost 5, with 5 bases in between. The CDR3 has 12 amino acids. In germline, CDR1 is MDHEN, CDR2 SYDVKM. The CDR3 is CASSFPHQPQHF. CDR3 nucleotide sequence: TGTGCCAGCAGTTTTCCCCATCAGCCCCAGCATTTT.

This chain joins TRBV11-2 and TRBJ2-3, with a possible D match to TRBD2 (6 bases). Germline V gene sequence: CDR1 SGHAT, CDR2 FQNNGV. Deletions cut 10 bases from V and 0 bases from J, with 11 bases between. CDR3 size: 13 residues. CDR3 nucleotides: TGTGCCACCGGACGGGGGAGCACAGATACGCAGTATTTT. This codes for CATGRGSTDTQYF.

In this sample, this clonotype turned up many times. The rearrangement links TRBV9 to TRBJ2-7; no firm D call. Trimming left V 4 bases short and J 6 bases short, with 20 bases between. The V gene's germline CDR1 is SGDLS and CDR2 YYNGEE. The CDR3 covers 15 residues. The CDR3 is CASSSDPQILSEQYF. CDR3 DNA sequence: TGTGCCAGCAGCTCAGACCCCCAGATCCTTTCCGAGCAGTACTTC.

The V call is TRBV12-3 or TRBV12-4, the J call TRBJ1-2, with 7 bases matching TRBD1. The CDR3 runs to 14 residues. V trimming: 1 base; J trimming: 7 bases; junction bases outside the gene matches: 6. CDR3 in amino acids: CASSLGQGLSGYTF. CDR3 sequence (DNA): TGTGCCAGCAGTTTAGGACAGGGATTAAGTGGCTACACCTTC.

This clonotype came up a few times. The chain couples TRBV20-1 to TRBJ2-3; 7 bases match TRBD2. With 3 bases clipped from V and 1 base from J, the junction kept 4 bases outside the gene matches. CDR1 is DFQATT and CDR2 is SNEGSKA in the germline V gene (reference sequence). This CDR3 region has 14 residues. CDR3 bases: TGCAGTGCTAGCCACACTAGCGGCACAGATACGCAGTATTTT. Encoded protein: CSASHTSGTDTQYF.

The chain uses TRBV7-8 and TRBJ2-5, with D possibly matching TRBD1 (6 bases). This CDR3 has 15 residues. Germline V gene lookup returns CDR1 SGHVS and CDR2 FQNEAQ. V was pared by 3 bases and J by 4 bases, with 15 bases between. Here the CDR3 reads CASSLGHLVGETQYF. The CDR3 nucleotides read TGTGCCAGCAGCTTGGGACACCTGGTCGGAGAGACCCAGTACTTC.

The CDR3 here is CASSDYGSNQPQHF. The DNA for the CDR3 is TGCGCCAGCAGCGACTACGGCAGCAATCAGCCCCAGCATTTT. The gene calls are TRBV4-1 and TRBJ1-5; D is unclear. Germline lookup yields CDR1 MGHRA and CDR2 YSYEKL. The length of the CDR3 is 14 residues. Trimming removed 5 bases at V and 1 base at J, with 9 bases between.

This clonotype has just a few counts. The chain is built from TRBV20-1 and TRBJ2-2; D is tentatively TRBD1 or TRBD2 (5 bases each). CDR3 length: 14 amino acids. Trimming removed 0 bases at V and 5 bases at J, with 10 bases between. Germline-derived CDR1 and CDR2 are DFQATT and SNEGSKA (reference sequence). CDR3 residues: CSARDGGGTGELFF. Written as DNA, the CDR3 is TGCAGTGCTAGAGATGGGGGTGGGACCGGGGAGCTGTTTTTT.

The V and J genes are TRBV12-3 or TRBV12-4 and TRBJ1-4; 7 bases align to TRBD1. Germline trimming cut 4 bases from V and 3 bases from J; bases unmatched to any gene: 2. CDR3 length: 14 amino acids. DNA for the CDR3: TGTGCCAGCAGTTGGGGACAGTCTAATGAAAAACTGTTTTTT. Protein sequence: CASSWGQSNEKLFF.

This clonotype was seen only a few times. The gene calls are TRBV6-4 and TRBJ2-3, with D uncertain. Trimming removed 0 bases at V and 2 bases at J, with 3 bases between. This CDR3 comprises 13 residues. Germline V lookup: CDR1 MRHNA, CDR2 SNTAGT. CDR3 sequence: CASSDSTTDTQYF. CDR3 in DNA: TGTGCCAGCAGTGACTCGACCACAGATACGCAGTATTTT.

The V gene is TRBV5-1, the J gene TRBJ1-1; possible D gene TRBD1, 5 bases. Germline V lookup: CDR1 SGHRS, CDR2 YFSETQ. V lost 7 bases, J lost 2 bases, and 15 bases lay in between. The CDR3 totals 14 residues. In nucleotides, the CDR3 is TGCGCCAGCGCCCTGGAGGGGCCAAACACTGAAGCTTTCTTT. This translates into CASALEGPNTEAFF.

This clonotype was seen repeatedly, ten times or more. The chain links TRBV4-1 to TRBJ2-1; 9 bases fit TRBD1. Per germline, CDR1 MGHRA and CDR2 YSYEKL. This CDR3 is built from 15 residues. Germline trimming cut 4 bases from V and 9 bases from J; bases unmatched to any gene: 10. The CDR3 nucleotides are TGCGCCAGCAGCCGAATGGGACAGGGAAAGACTGAGCAGTTCTTC. Amino acid sequence: CASSRMGQGKTEQFF.

Only a few counts were recorded for this clonotype. At one boundary the junction diverges from the germline segment, which might be a read error. The gene calls are TRBV5-1 and TRBJ2-1, with D possibly TRBD2 on 5 matching bases. CDR1 and CDR2 (germline): SGHRS, YFSETQ. The CDR3 runs to 11 residues. The CDR3 nucleotides read TGCGCCAGCACCCAACAGAGGGTTCGAGTCTTC. Residues: CASTQQRVRVF.

This clonotype was seen a handful of times. CDR3 amino acids: CSAARGSETEAFF. The CDR3 DNA follows: TGCAGTGCGGCGAGGGGGAGTGAGACTGAAGCTTTCTTT. The rearrangement links TRBV20-1 to TRBJ1-1; a weak D match, TRBD1 (6 bases). V lost 6 bases to trimming and J lost 5 bases, with 16 bases between them. In germline, CDR1 is DFQATT, CDR2 SNEGSKA (reference sequence). The CDR3 loop spans 13 amino acids.

The chain joins TRBV12-3 or TRBV12-4 to TRBJ1-4; D is unresolved. With 5 bases removed from V and 7 bases from J, the gap between germline ends came to 20 bases. This CDR3 is 16 amino acids long. CDR3 sequence (DNA): TGTGCCAGCAGTCCCAATCTGGCTCTCGATGGTGAAAAACTGTTTTTT. This translates into CASSPNLALDGEKLFF.

The J gene is TRBJ2-3, the V gene TRBV5-1; no firm D call. The CDR3 is made up of 17 amino acids. Per germline, CDR1 SGHRS and CDR2 YFSETQ. The ends were cut back, 0 bases at V and 5 bases at J, with 19 bases in the middle. The CDR3 DNA follows: TGCGCCAGCAGCTTGGCCGCTGGTACGTTGACGGAAGATACGCAGTATTTT. Its translation is CASSLAAGTLTEDTQYF.

A few counts support this clonotype. The chain joins TRBV12-3 or TRBV12-4 to TRBJ2-2; 11 positions agree with TRBD2. CDR3 length equals 15 residues. V was pared by 7 bases and J by 7 bases, with 8 bases of the junction left unmatched. CDR3 sequence (DNA): TGTGCCAGCACCTTTAGCGGGGGGGCCTTCGGGGAGCTGTTTTTT. Translating it yields CASTFSGGAFGELFF.

This clonotype was picked up a small number of times. This chain links TRBV5-6 with TRBJ2-5; 10 bases agree with TRBD2. Germline V gene data show CDR1 as SGHDT and CDR2 as YYEEEE. V dropped 4 bases and J dropped 5; count of bases not matched to a gene: 5. CDR3 length equals 14 residues. The CDR3 spells CASSRRLAGETQYF. CDR3 DNA sequence: TGTGCCAGCAGCCGCCGACTAGCGGGCGAGACCCAGTACTTC.

Only a few counts were recorded for this clonotype. V and J are TRBV10-1 and TRBJ1-2; the D gene is possibly TRBD1 (5 bases). The CDR3 consists of 13 residues. Germline lookup yields CDR1 WNHNN and CDR2 SYGVQD (reference sequence). The V end lost 2 bases, the J end lost 2 bases, and 6 bases lay between the germline ends. This CDR3 reads CASSERQNYGYTF. The CDR3 region has the DNA TGCGCCAGCAGTGAGCGACAGAACTATGGCTACACCTTC.